The 14 T cell receptor beta chains listed next were all sequenced from one sample in a study of long-term antiretroviral therapy in people with HIV. Sequencing relied on immunoSEQ assay v3.0, run at survey level. The repertoire was sequenced with immunoSEQ multiplex PCR; TCRdb's copy has only in-frame clones and lacks some. The sample contains 30,000 to 40,000 clones, around 94% of which appear only once. Source: unsorted PBMCs, taken 4.1 years after starting antiretroviral therapy. These receptor sequences come from a woman in her forties or fifties with HIV.

Notes on this clone: A read error may produce the germline difference seen at one junction end. The chain joins TRBV7-7 to TRBJ2-3; D is unresolved. The germline gives CDR1 SSHAT, CDR2 FNYEAQ (reference sequence). CDR3 length: 13 residues. Written as DNA, the CDR3 is TGTGCTAGCAGCTTAGGACGTACAGATACGCAGTATTTT. Residues: CASSLGRTDTQYF.

The rearrangement links TRBV9 to TRBJ2-5; 7 nucleotides agree with TRBD1. Germline CDR1 SGDLS, CDR2 YYNGEE. V gave up 0 bases and J gave up 5 bases; unmatched junction bases: 7. The CDR3 has 15 residues. CDR3 bases: TGTGCCAGCAGCGTAGAAGGTCAGGGGGAGGAGACCCAGTACTTC. Translation gives CASSVEGQGEETQYF. The full variable domain, rest sourced from reference TRBV9 and TRBJ2-5, is DSGVTQTPKHLITATGQRVTLRCSPRSGDLSVYWYQQSLDQGLQFLIQYYNGEERAKGNILERFSAQQFPDLHSELNLSSLELGDSALYFCASSVEGQGEETQYFGPGTRLLVL.

The chain carries TRBV7-2 and TRBJ2-7; 7 bases are shared with TRBD2. Germline values: CDR1 SGHTA, CDR2 FQGNSA. The CDR3 covers 15 residues. J was trimmed by 3 bases and V by 2 bases; bases with no gene match: 7. CDR3 coding DNA: TGTGCCAGCAGCTTACGGGGGGACGGAGGCTACGAGCAGTACTTC. It translates to CASSLRGDGGYEQYF.

The V call is TRBV6-1, the J call TRBJ1-2; D perhaps matches TRBD1 (5 bases). The germline V gene encodes CDR1 MNHNS and CDR2 SASEGT. The CDR3 has 15 amino acids. Trimming removed 2 bases at V and 5 bases at J, with 15 bases between. This CDR3 reads CASSERWDPRYGYTF. The CDR3 DNA follows: TGTGCCAGCAGTGAACGGTGGGACCCCAGGTATGGCTACACCTTC.

The J gene is TRBJ2-1, the V gene TRBV7-9; 13 bases are a match to TRBD2. The CDR3 is 15 amino acids. Per the germline V gene, CDR1 is SEHNR and CDR2 is FQNEAQ (reference sequence). The junction had 2 bases not matched to a gene; V was cut back by 5 bases and J by 4 bases. CDR3 nucleotide sequence: TGTGCCAGCAGCCCGACTAGCGGGGGGTACAATGAGCAGTTCTTC. Translation gives CASSPTSGGYNEQFF.

For the CDR3, the DNA is TGTGCCAGCAGTTACGGGACGACGAATGAAAAACTGTTTTTT. This sequence encodes CASSYGTTNEKLFF. The chain carries TRBV6-5 and TRBJ1-4; D is perhaps TRBD1 (5 bases). CDR1 and CDR2 (germline): MNHEY, SVGAGI. This CDR3 region has 14 residues. Trimming pared 2 bases from V and 5 bases from J, leaving 9 bases between.

Written as DNA, the CDR3 is TGCGCCAGCAGCTTGGGGTCCGGACAGGGTTACGAGCAGTACTTC. It translates to CASSLGSGQGYEQYF. The chain is built from TRBV5-1 and TRBJ2-7; 8 bases align to TRBD1. Germline V gene sequence: CDR1 SGHRS, CDR2 YFSETQ. Trimming removed 0 bases from V and 4 bases from J; junction bases left unmatched: 6. The CDR3 contains 15 residues.

This rearrangement joins TRBV5-1 to TRBJ1-2, with 7 bases fitting TRBD1. Germline V lookup: CDR1 SGHRS, CDR2 YFSETQ. The CDR3 has 15 amino acids. V lost 2 bases and J lost 3; bases outside the gene matches: 7. CDR3 protein: CASSFVQGPDYGYTF. The CDR3 DNA is TGCGCCAGCAGCTTTGTACAGGGGCCTGACTATGGCTACACCTTC.

The chain couples TRBV13 to TRBJ2-1; 9 nucleotides agree with TRBD2. V was clipped by 3 bases and J by 4 bases; unmatched bases: 22. This CDR3 is built from 21 residues. Germline V gene data show CDR1 as PRHDT and CDR2 as FYEKMQ (reference sequence). The CDR3 DNA reads as TGTGCCAGCAGCTTGATTGGGACATTCGCGGGAGGGGTGGCCCTATACAATGAGCAGTTCTTC. It encodes CASSLIGTFAGGVALYNEQFF.

The CDR3 spells CASKWTGLDFRPQHF. The CDR3 nucleotides are TGTGCCAGTAAGTGGACAGGGTTAGACTTTCGGCCCCAGCATTTT. The V and J genes are TRBV19 and TRBJ1-5; 8 positions match TRBD1. Germline CDR1 reads LNHDA; CDR2 reads SQIVND (reference sequence). The trim removed 7 bases at V and 9 bases at J, leaving 14 bases unmatched. CDR3 size: 15 residues.

This chain connects TRBV30 to TRBJ2-7; 8 bases are a match to TRBD1. Losses at the gene ends were 0 bases for V and 6 bases for J; bases not matched to a gene: 7. Germline V gene sequence: CDR1 GTSNPN, CDR2 SVGIG (reference sequence). The CDR3 contains 14 residues. Here the CDR3 DNA reads TGTGCCTGGAGTGTTAGGACAGGGATCAGCGAGCAGTACTTC. This codes for CAWSVRTGISEQYF.

In DNA, the CDR3 is TGCAGCGTTGACGGACAGATCGGCGTAGATACGCAGTATTTT. Translated: CSVDGQIGVDTQYF. V is TRBV29-1 and J is TRBJ2-3; D perhaps matches TRBD1 (6 bases). Per germline, CDR1 SQVTM and CDR2 ANQGSEA. The CDR3 runs to 14 residues. V lost 3 bases, J lost 5 bases, and 15 bases lay in between.

The chain joins TRBV5-6 to TRBJ1-2, with D uncertain. The CDR3 has 13 residues. V gave up 1 base and J gave up 6 bases, with 10 bases separating them. Per germline, CDR1 SGHDT and CDR2 YYEEEE. The CDR3 DNA follows: TGTGCCAGCAGCTTGAGCCGGGTACATGGCTACACCTTC. Protein sequence: CASSLSRVHGYTF.

Only one count was recorded for this clone. V gene TRBV30 combines with J gene TRBJ2-1, with 7 bases aligning to TRBD1. Per the germline V gene, CDR1 is GTSNPN and CDR2 is SVGIG (reference sequence). The CDR3 extends over 15 amino acids. CDR3 nucleotides: TGTGCTGTACTACTATCAGGGGGTATTTACAATGAGCAGTTCTTC. Translating gives CAVLLSGGIYNEQFF.